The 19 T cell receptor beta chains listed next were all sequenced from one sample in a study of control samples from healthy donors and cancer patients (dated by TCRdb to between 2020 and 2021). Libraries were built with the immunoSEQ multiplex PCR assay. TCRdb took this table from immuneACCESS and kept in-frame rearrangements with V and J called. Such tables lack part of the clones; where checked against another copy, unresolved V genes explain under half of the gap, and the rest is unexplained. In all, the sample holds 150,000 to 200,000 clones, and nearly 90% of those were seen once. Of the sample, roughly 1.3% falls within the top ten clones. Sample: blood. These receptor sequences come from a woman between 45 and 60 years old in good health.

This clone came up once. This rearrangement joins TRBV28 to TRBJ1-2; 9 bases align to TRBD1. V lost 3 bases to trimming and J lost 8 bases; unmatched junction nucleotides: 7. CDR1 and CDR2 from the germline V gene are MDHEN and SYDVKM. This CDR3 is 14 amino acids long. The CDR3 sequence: CASSFEGQGRGYTF. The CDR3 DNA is TGTGCCAGCAGTTTTGAGGGACAGGGTCGAGGCTACACCTTC.

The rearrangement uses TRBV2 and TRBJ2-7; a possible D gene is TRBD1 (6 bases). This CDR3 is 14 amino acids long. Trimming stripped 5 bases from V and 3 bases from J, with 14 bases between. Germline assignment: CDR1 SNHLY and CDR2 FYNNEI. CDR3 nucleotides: TGTGCCAGCAGTCGGACAGCTCTACGCTACGAGCAGTACTTC. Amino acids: CASSRTALRYEQYF.

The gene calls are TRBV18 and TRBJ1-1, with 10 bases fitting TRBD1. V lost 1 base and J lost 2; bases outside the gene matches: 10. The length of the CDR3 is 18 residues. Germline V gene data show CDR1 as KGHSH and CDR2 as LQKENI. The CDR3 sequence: CASSPLSPGQGINTEAFF. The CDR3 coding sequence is TGTGCCAGCTCACCACTTTCACCGGGACAGGGGATTAACACTGAAGCTTTCTTT.

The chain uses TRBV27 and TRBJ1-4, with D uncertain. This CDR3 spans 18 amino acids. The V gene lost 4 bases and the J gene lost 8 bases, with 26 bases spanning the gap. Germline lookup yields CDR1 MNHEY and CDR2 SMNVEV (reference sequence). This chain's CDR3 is CASSSQVDVRLKGEKLFF. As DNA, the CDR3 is TGTGCCAGCAGTTCTCAGGTGGACGTCCGGCTCAAAGGGGAAAAACTGTTTTTT.

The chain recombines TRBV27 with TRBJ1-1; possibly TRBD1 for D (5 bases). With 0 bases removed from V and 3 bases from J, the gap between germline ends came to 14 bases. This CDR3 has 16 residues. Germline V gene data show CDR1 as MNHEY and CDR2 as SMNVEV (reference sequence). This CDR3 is CASSLSRWGGDTEAFF. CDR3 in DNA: TGTGCCAGCAGTTTATCGAGATGGGGAGGGGACACTGAAGCTTTCTTT.

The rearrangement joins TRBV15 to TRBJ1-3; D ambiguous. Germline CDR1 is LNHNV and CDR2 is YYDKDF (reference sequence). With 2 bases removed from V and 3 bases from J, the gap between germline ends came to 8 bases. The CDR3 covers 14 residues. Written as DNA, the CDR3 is TGTGCCACCAGCAGACCTGCACGTGGAAACACCATATATTTT. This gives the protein CATSRPARGNTIYF.

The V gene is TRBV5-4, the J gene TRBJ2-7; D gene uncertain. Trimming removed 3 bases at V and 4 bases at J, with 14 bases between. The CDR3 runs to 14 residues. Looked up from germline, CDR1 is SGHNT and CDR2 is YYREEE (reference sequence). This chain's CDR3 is CASSYNPSRYEQYF. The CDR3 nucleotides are TGTGCCAGCAGCTACAATCCCTCGAGATACGAGCAGTACTTC.

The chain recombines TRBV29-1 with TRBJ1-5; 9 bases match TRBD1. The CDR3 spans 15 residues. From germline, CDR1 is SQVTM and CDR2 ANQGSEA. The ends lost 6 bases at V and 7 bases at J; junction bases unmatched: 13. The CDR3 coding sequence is TGCAGCGTCGTGTGGAAAGGGACAGGGTTACAGCCCCAGCATTTT. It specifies CSVVWKGTGLQPQHF.

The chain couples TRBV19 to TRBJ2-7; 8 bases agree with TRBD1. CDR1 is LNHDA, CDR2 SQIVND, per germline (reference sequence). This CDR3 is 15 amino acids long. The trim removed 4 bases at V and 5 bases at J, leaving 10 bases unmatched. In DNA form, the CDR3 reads TGTGCCAGTAGTACATATAGGACAGGGATCCACGAGCAGTACTTC. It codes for CASSTYRTGIHEQYF.

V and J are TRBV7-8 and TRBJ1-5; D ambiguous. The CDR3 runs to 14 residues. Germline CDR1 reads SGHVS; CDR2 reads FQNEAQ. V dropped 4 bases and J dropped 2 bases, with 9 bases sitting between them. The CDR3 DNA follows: TGTGCCAGCAGCTCCGACGCGGGCAATCAGCCCCAGCATTTT. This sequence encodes CASSSDAGNQPQHF.

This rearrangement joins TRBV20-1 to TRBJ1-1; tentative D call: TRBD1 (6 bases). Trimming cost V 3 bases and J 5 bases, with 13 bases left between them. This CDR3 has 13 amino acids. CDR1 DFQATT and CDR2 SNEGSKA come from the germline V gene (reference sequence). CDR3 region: CSASKQGRTEAFF. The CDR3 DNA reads TGCAGTGCTAGTAAACAGGGCAGAACTGAAGCTTTCTTT.

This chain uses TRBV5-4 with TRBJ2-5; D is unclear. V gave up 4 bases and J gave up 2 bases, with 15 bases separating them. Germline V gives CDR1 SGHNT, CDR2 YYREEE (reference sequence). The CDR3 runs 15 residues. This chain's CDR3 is CASSRPSGLQETQYF. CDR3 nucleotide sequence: TGTGCCAGCAGCCGACCCTCAGGATTACAAGAGACCCAGTACTTC. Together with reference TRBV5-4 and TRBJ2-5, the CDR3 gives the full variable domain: ETGVTQSPTHLIKTRGQQVTLRCSSQSGHNTVSWYQQALGQGPQFIFQYYREEENGRGNFPPRFSGLQFPNYSSELNVNALELDDSALYLCASSRPSGLQETQYFGPGTRLLVL.

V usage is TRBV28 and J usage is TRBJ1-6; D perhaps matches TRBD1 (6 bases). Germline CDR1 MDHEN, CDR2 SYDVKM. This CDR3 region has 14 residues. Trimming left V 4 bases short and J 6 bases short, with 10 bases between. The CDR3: CASSWGHPNSPLHF. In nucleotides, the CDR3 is TGTGCCAGCAGTTGGGGGCACCCTAATTCACCCCTCCACTTT. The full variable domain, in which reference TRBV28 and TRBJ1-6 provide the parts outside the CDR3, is DVKVTQSSRYLVKRTGEKVFLECVQDMDHENMFWYRQDPGLGLRLIYFSYDVKMKEKGDIPEGYSVSREKKERFSLILESASTNQTSMYLCASSWGHPNSPLHFGNGTRLTVT.

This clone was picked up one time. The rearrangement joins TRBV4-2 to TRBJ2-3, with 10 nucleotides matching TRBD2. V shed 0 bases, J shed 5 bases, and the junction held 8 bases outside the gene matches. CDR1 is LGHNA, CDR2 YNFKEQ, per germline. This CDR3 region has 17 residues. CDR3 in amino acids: CASSQEVSSGSLDTQYF. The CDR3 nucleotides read TGTGCCAGCAGCCAAGAAGTGTCTAGCGGGAGTCTAGATACGCAGTATTTT.

The CDR3 nucleotides read TGTGCCAGCAGCCACGCGGGGGCAGGGGTCAAAGATACGCAGTATTTT. Translating it yields CASSHAGAGVKDTQYF. The chain joins TRBV3-1 (or the pseudogene TRBV3-2) to TRBJ2-3, with D possibly matching TRBD2 (7 bases). The CDR3 loop spans 16 amino acids. Trimming shortened V by 3 bases and J by 5 bases, and 18 bases separated the two germline ends. Germline CDR1 is LGHDT and CDR2 is YNNKEL (reference sequence).

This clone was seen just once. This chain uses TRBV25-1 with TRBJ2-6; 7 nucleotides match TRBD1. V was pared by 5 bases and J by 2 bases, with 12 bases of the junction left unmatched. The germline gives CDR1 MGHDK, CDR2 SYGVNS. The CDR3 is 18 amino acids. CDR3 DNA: TGTGCCAGCAGTCCCCAAATCCACGGACAGGCTGGGGCCAACGTCCTGACTTTC. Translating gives CASSPQIHGQAGANVLTF. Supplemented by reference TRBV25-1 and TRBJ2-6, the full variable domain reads EADIYQTPRYLVIGTGKKITLECSQTMGHDKMYWYQQDPGMELHLIHYSYGVNSTEKGDLSSESTVSRIRTEHFPLTLESARPSHTSQYLCASSPQIHGQAGANVLTFGAGSRLTVL.

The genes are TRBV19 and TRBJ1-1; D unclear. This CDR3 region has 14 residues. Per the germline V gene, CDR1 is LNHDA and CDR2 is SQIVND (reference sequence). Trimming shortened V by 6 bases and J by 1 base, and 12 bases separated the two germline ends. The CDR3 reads CASSWAGQNTEAFF. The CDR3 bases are TGTGCCAGTAGCTGGGCCGGGCAGAACACTGAAGCTTTCTTT.

CDR3: CASSLTSGQGAKLFF. In DNA form, the CDR3 reads TGTGCCAGCAGCCTCACCTCGGGACAGGGGGCTAAACTGTTTTTT. The chain employs TRBV11-2 and TRBJ1-4, with TRBD1 identical over 12 bases. Germline values: CDR1 SGHAT, CDR2 FQNNGV. V dropped 5 bases and J dropped 11; count of bases not matched to a gene: 9. This CDR3 has 15 amino acids.

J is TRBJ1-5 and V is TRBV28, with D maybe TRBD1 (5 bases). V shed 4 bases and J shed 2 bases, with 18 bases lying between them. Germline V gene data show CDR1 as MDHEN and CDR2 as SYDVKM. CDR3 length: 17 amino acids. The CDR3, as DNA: TGTGCCAGCAGTTCCCTAGGTGGGGGATTGGGCAATCAGCCCCAGCATTTT. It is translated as CASSSLGGGLGNQPQHF. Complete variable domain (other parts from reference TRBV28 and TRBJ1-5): DVKVTQSSRYLVKRTGEKVFLECVQDMDHENMFWYRQDPGLGLRLIYFSYDVKMKEKGDIPEGYSVSREKKERFSLILESASTNQTSMYLCASSSLGGGLGNQPQHFGDGTRLSIL.